This T cell receptor beta chain was documented in a study of blood T cell repertoires in COVID-19. Overall study: PBMCs, B-cell-depleted T cells, or T cells were the source of the cDNA or gDNA that made up the material.

All recovered Cohort 3 donors got two negative PCRs, got clearance, or saw symptom resolution. Here immunoSEQ multiplex PCR was the method, and the copy in TCRdb shows in-frame clones only, minus some. The sample has about 370,000 clones, around 89% seen once. The ends were cut back, 4 bases at V and 7 bases at J, with 16 bases in the middle. Germline CDR1 reads LGHNA; CDR2 reads YSLEER. The CDR3 is 15 amino acids. The receptor's source is a man aged 18-30 years who had recovered from COVID-19. Sequencing used PBMCs or T cells enriched from blood (not recorded which). The chain links TRBV4-3 to TRBJ2-2, with TRBD1 as a possible D gene (6 bases). The chain's CDR3 is CASSPGAGEIGELFF. The CDR3 DNA reads TGCGCCAGCAGCCCCGGGGCAGGGGAGATCGGGGAGCTGTTTTTT.